One sample yielded the 32 T cell receptor beta chains listed below, sequenced in a study of blood T cells in healthy people across ages. Combining a sample-barcoded 5' primer with a J-beta primer mix, a second PCR ran for roughly 6 to 11 cycles. TCRdb re-derived calls from the 5' RACE reads in MiXCR, one entry per CDR3 protein. Of approximately 760,000 distinct CDR3 sequences listed, 20% to 25% are singletons. Separately, the same data were catalogued under a study of T cells of mothers and their children.

The specimen was blood. The receptors shown here come from a boy younger than 18 in good health.

This clonotype came up a few times. The gene calls are TRBV2 and TRBJ1-1; no clear D. V was trimmed by 4 bases and J by 7 bases, leaving 4 bases between them. CDR3 length equals 10 residues. The germline V gene has CDR1 SNHLY and CDR2 FYNNEI. DNA of the CDR3: TGTGCCAGCAGTGCCAGTGAAGCTTTCTTT. It codes for CASSASEAFF.

This chain links TRBV7-2 with TRBJ2-1; TRBD1 aligns across 7 bases. The CDR3 extends over 13 amino acids. CDR1 and CDR2 (germline): SGHTA, FQGNSA. V lost 4 bases and J lost 8; bases outside the gene matches: 5. Written as DNA, the CDR3 is TGTGCCAGCAGCTCGACAGGGACGGATGAGCAGTTCTTC. Translating gives CASSSTGTDEQFF.

This clonotype was seen only a few times. The chain joins TRBV5-5 to TRBJ1-2; D ambiguous. The CDR3 contains 17 residues. Germline-derived CDR1 and CDR2 are SGHKS and YYEKEE (reference sequence). The V end was cut by 0 bases, the J end by 8 bases, with 23 bases between. In DNA, the CDR3 is TGTGCCAGCAGCTTGGCCGTCGGTGAGCCTGGAGAAGGCGGCTACACCTTC. As protein: CASSLAVGEPGEGGYTF.

This clonotype appeared a few times. The chain uses TRBV5-1 and TRBJ2-2, with no clear D. The germline gives CDR1 SGHRS, CDR2 YFSETQ. Trimming took 1 base from V and 4 from J, leaving 11 bases between them. CDR3 length: 15 residues. CDR3 loop: CASSLKAFGTGELFF. The DNA for the CDR3 is TGCGCCAGCAGCTTGAAAGCGTTCGGCACCGGGGAGCTGTTTTTT.

This clonotype was counted a few times. V is TRBV20-1 and J is TRBJ2-7; D may be TRBD2 (5 bases). V was clipped by 3 bases and J by 1 base, with 13 bases between them. This CDR3 region has 14 residues. From germline, CDR1 is DFQATT and CDR2 SNEGSKA (reference sequence). The CDR3 reads CSASGWEYSYEQYF. CDR3 bases: TGCAGTGCTAGTGGGTGGGAGTATTCCTACGAGCAGTACTTC.

There are a few counts of this clonotype. Mismatch with germline at one junction end may stem from a read error. The gene calls are TRBV7-9 and TRBJ2-7, with D possibly being TRBD2 (5 bases). This CDR3 has 15 amino acids. Germline loops: CDR1 SEHNR, CDR2 FQNEAQ (reference sequence). The chain's CDR3 is CASSSSGLNQAERYF. CDR3 coding DNA: TGTGCCAGCAGCTCAAGCGGTCTGAACCAGGCCGAGCGGTACTTC.

The chain employs TRBV19 and TRBJ1-2, with a tentative D call TRBD1 (5 bases). Trimming removed 4 bases from V and 4 bases from J, with 10 bases in between. CDR1 is LNHDA, CDR2 SQIVND, per germline (reference sequence). This CDR3 is 13 amino acids long. Here the CDR3 reads CASSTDSPYGYTF. CDR3 in DNA: TGTGCCAGTAGTACCGACAGCCCCTATGGCTACACCTTC. Variable domain in full (rest from reference TRBV19 and TRBJ1-2): DGGITQSPKYLFRKEGQNVTLSCEQNLNHDAMYWYRQDPGQGLRLIYYSQIVNDFQKGDIAEGYSVSREKKESFPLTVTSAQKNPTAFYLCASSTDSPYGYTFGSGTRLTVV.

V gene TRBV7-9 combines with J gene TRBJ2-7, with 7 bases fitting TRBD1. Germline loops: CDR1 SEHNR, CDR2 FQNEAQ (reference sequence). The ends lost 5 bases at V and 3 bases at J; junction bases unmatched: 10. CDR3 length: 15 residues. The DNA of the CDR3 is TGTGCCAGCAGCGCTCCCGGACAGGCCCTCTACGAGCAGTACTTC. It specifies CASSAPGQALYEQYF.

This clonotype was picked up a small number of times. This chain joins TRBV12-3 or TRBV12-4 and TRBJ2-1; D is uncertain. This CDR3 region has 14 residues. Trimming removed 4 bases from V and 0 bases from J, with 7 bases in between. The DNA for the CDR3 is TGTGCCAGCAGTTCGATAGACTCCTACAATGAGCAGTTCTTC. Protein sequence: CASSSIDSYNEQFF.

V gene TRBV7-2 combines with J gene TRBJ2-5, with a possible D match to TRBD2 (6 bases). CDR1 is SGHTA, CDR2 FQGNSA, per germline. The CDR3 spans 17 residues. V lost 1 base and J 2 bases, leaving 17 bases between the germline ends. CDR3 sequence (DNA): TGTGCCAGCAGCTTAGGTGTAGGAGGGCAGGCGCAAGAGACCCAGTACTTC. It encodes CASSLGVGGQAQETQYF.

The chain joins TRBV7-6 to TRBJ2-5, with TRBD2 matching 11 bases. The J call is in doubt because the DNA end fits TRBJ2-1 better. The CDR3 is made up of 15 amino acids. Germline CDR1 SGHVS, CDR2 FNYEAQ. CDR3 sequence reads: CASSLTSGRNNEQFF. DNA for the CDR3: TGTGCCAGCAGCCTCACTAGCGGGAGAAACAATGAGCAGTTCTTC.

The chain uses TRBV7-2 and TRBJ2-1; weak D call: TRBD2 (6 bases). CDR1 and CDR2 from the germline V gene are SGHTA and FQGNSA. The CDR3 contains 12 residues. Trimming left V 1 base short and J 15 bases short, with 13 bases between. CDR3 coding DNA: TGTGCCAGCAGCTTAGGGGGGGTAGAGGTGTTCTTC. Residues: CASSLGGVEVFF.

This rearrangement joins TRBV5-6 to TRBJ1-5; 10 positions match TRBD1. CDR1 and CDR2 (germline): SGHDT, YYEEEE. J gave up 5 bases and V 6 bases, and 8 bases lay outside the gene matches. The CDR3 length is 15 residues. CDR3 region: CASTLTGGYDQPQHF. The DNA of the CDR3 is TGTGCCAGCACCCTGACAGGGGGCTATGATCAGCCCCAGCATTTT.

In this sample, this clonotype turned up a few times. This rearrangement joins TRBV29-1 to TRBJ2-7; D remains ambiguous. Germline lookup yields CDR1 SQVTM and CDR2 ANQGSEA. Trimming removed 0 bases from V and 5 bases from J, with 5 bases in between. The CDR3 runs 11 residues. The chain's CDR3 is CSVEEVDEQYF. Here the CDR3 DNA reads TGCAGCGTTGAAGAGGTGGACGAGCAGTACTTC.

In this sample, this clonotype turned up a few times. The chain is built from TRBV25-1 and TRBJ2-7, with D possibly called TRBD1 or TRBD2 (5 bases each). CDR3 size: 13 residues. V was cut by 8 bases and J by 0 bases, with 11 bases left in between. The germline V gene encodes CDR1 MGHDK and CDR2 SYGVNS. DNA of the CDR3: TGTGCCAGCCAGTGGGGGAACTCCTACGAGCAGTACTTC. Translated, it gives CASQWGNSYEQYF.

The J gene is TRBJ2-5, the V gene TRBV28; 12 positions match TRBD2. With 4 bases clipped from V and 3 bases from J, the junction kept 0 bases outside the gene matches. The CDR3 runs 14 residues. Germline V lookup: CDR1 MDHEN, CDR2 SYDVKM. The CDR3 sequence is CASSWTSGEETQYF. In DNA, the CDR3 is TGTGCCAGCAGTTGGACTAGCGGGGAAGAGACCCAGTACTTC.

This clonotype was counted a few times. The V call is TRBV10-3, the J call TRBJ2-1; 15 nucleotides align to TRBD2. The CDR3 runs 16 residues. Germline CDR1 reads ENHRY; CDR2 reads SYGVKD. V lost 1 base and J lost 7; bases outside the gene matches: 2. For the CDR3, the DNA is TGTGCCATCAGTGAGTTGGGGACTAGCGGGGGGAATGAGCAGTTCTTC. This codes for CAISELGTSGGNEQFF.

This clonotype was counted between two and nine times. V gene TRBV20-1 combines with J gene TRBJ2-5; D is ambiguous. Matching the DNA end better, TRBJ2-1 makes the J call doubtful. CDR1 DFQATT and CDR2 SNEGSKA come from the germline V gene (reference sequence). The CDR3 totals 15 residues. The CDR3 reads CSATPPAGDTSEQFF. CDR3 bases: TGCAGTGCCACCCCCCCCGCAGGAGATACGTCGGAGCAGTTCTTC.

The chain couples TRBV6-2 or TRBV6-3 to TRBJ1-5, with a tentative D call TRBD1 (5 bases). V was shortened by 5 bases and J by 9 bases, with 11 bases between the two germline ends. CDR1 is MNHEY, CDR2 SVGEGT, per germline. CDR3 size: 12 residues. CDR3 amino acids: CASSTGIGPQHF. The CDR3 DNA reads as TGTGCCAGCAGTACAGGCATAGGGCCCCAGCATTTT.

This clonotype was seen a few times. The J gene is TRBJ1-4, the V gene TRBV28; 8 nucleotides agree with TRBD1. CDR1 and CDR2 (germline): MDHEN, SYDVKM. Losses at the gene ends were 7 bases for V and 6 bases for J; bases not matched to a gene: 7. This CDR3 has 14 residues. CDR3 DNA: TGTGCCAGCACCGACAGGGGACCCTATGAAAAACTGTTTTTT. This gives the protein CASTDRGPYEKLFF. Full variable domain (outside the CDR3, taken from reference TRBV28 and TRBJ1-4): DVKVTQSSRYLVKRTGEKVFLECVQDMDHENMFWYRQDPGLGLRLIYFSYDVKMKEKGDIPEGYSVSREKKERFSLILESASTNQTSMYLCASTDRGPYEKLFFGSGTQLSVL.

This sequence joins TRBV20-1 and TRBJ1-5, with D possibly matching TRBD1 (6 bases). Germline V lookup: CDR1 DFQATT, CDR2 SNEGSKA (reference sequence). The V and J ends lost 5 bases and 1 base respectively, with 9 bases between them. The CDR3 consists of 13 residues. CDR3 residues: CSAVRGSNQPQHF. CDR3 sequence (DNA): TGCAGTGCTGTCAGGGGAAGCAATCAGCCCCAGCATTTT.

This clonotype was seen only a few times. The chain joins TRBV29-1 to TRBJ2-7; D remains unclear. Trimming took 5 bases from V and 0 from J, leaving 5 bases between them. The CDR3 totals 11 residues. Germline CDR1 SQVTM, CDR2 ANQGSEA. Here the CDR3 reads CSVISSYEQYF. CDR3 DNA sequence: TGCAGCGTTATAAGCTCCTACGAGCAGTACTTC.

The V and J genes are TRBV20-1 and TRBJ2-3, with TRBD2 identical over 13 bases. The CDR3 runs to 16 residues. The germline V gene encodes CDR1 DFQATT and CDR2 SNEGSKA (reference sequence). J lost 1 base, V lost 4 bases, and 5 bases had no gene match. The CDR3, as DNA: TGCAGTGCTACCAAAGGGACTAGCGGGGGCACAGATACGCAGTATTTT. This sequence encodes CSATKGTSGGTDTQYF.

The chain is built from TRBV10-3 and TRBJ2-7, with 14 nucleotides matching TRBD2. Trimming cost V 6 bases and J 5 bases; bases outside gene matches: 3. The CDR3 extends over 14 amino acids. Looked up from germline, CDR1 is ENHRY and CDR2 is SYGVKD. CDR3 DNA sequence: TGTGCCATCAGGCCGGGACTAGCGGGAGACGAGCAGTACTTC. The encoded protein is CAIRPGLAGDEQYF.

This clonotype came up a few times. CDR3 protein: CASREQGGDTQYF. CDR3 coding DNA: TGCGCCAGTCGGGAACAGGGTGGCGATACGCAGTATTTT. The chain combines TRBV5-1 with TRBJ2-3; a weak D match, TRBD1 (6 bases). Germline loops: CDR1 SGHRS, CDR2 YFSETQ. V was cut by 8 bases and J by 6 bases, with 16 bases left in between. The CDR3 is made up of 13 amino acids.

This clonotype occurred a few times. The chain joins TRBV27 to TRBJ1-2; no clear D gene. CDR1 MNHEY and CDR2 SMNVEV come from the germline V gene (reference sequence). V lost 6 bases to trimming and J lost 8 bases, with 16 bases between them. This CDR3 contains 13 residues. The CDR3 DNA reads TGTGCCAGCAGCCCCTCGGACCCGGCGGGCTACACCTTC. This encodes CASSPSDPAGYTF.

This clonotype was observed a few times. The gene calls are TRBV28 and TRBJ2-1; D is tentatively TRBD1 or TRBD2 (5 bases each). V was trimmed by 2 bases and J by 9 bases, leaving 17 bases between them. Germline CDR1 and CDR2: MDHEN and SYDVKM. The CDR3 consists of 15 residues. The CDR3 coding sequence is TGTGCCAGCAGTTTAGCCCAATGGGGGTTTCCTGAGCAGTTCTTC. This encodes CASSLAQWGFPEQFF. The variable domain in full, with the rest retrieved from reference TRBV28 and TRBJ2-1, is DVKVTQSSRYLVKRTGEKVFLECVQDMDHENMFWYRQDPGLGLRLIYFSYDVKMKEKGDIPEGYSVSREKKERFSLILESASTNQTSMYLCASSLAQWGFPEQFFGPGTRLTVL.

This clonotype has a handful of counts. The J gene is TRBJ1-2, the V gene TRBV5-1, with D perhaps matching TRBD1 (6 bases). The CDR3 is 13 amino acids. Per germline, CDR1 SGHRS and CDR2 YFSETQ. Trimming removed 0 bases from V and 8 bases from J, with 11 bases in between. Here the CDR3 reads CASSLDRVGGYTF. The CDR3 DNA is TGCGCCAGCAGCTTGGACAGGGTGGGAGGCTACACCTTC.

In this sample, this clonotype turned up a few times. This chain connects TRBV7-8 to TRBJ2-5; maybe TRBD1 (6 bases). The end of the DNA is better explained by TRBJ2-1, so the J call may be wrong. Germline V gene data show CDR1 as SGHVS and CDR2 as FQNEAQ. This CDR3 region has 16 residues. The CDR3, as DNA: TGTGCCAGCAGCTTAGCGGGCAGGGGAATGGACAATGAGCAGTTCTTC. This codes for CASSLAGRGMDNEQFF.

The chain has TRBV28 and TRBJ2-7, with D possibly TRBD1 on 6 matching bases. CDR3 length equals 10 residues. The germline CDR1 and CDR2 sequences are MDHEN and SYDVKM. V was clipped by 10 bases and J by 3 bases, with 7 bases between them. The DNA for the CDR3 is TGTGCCACCAGGGGCTACGAGCAGTACTTC. Translating it yields CATRGYEQYF.

CDR3 amino acids: CASSGQGGTQYF. CDR3 sequence (DNA): TGTGCCAGCAGCGGACAGGGAGGGACCCAGTACTTC. V is TRBV2 and J is TRBJ2-5, with 8 nucleotides matching TRBD1. Germline CDR1 is SNHLY and CDR2 is FYNNEI. The CDR3 is made up of 12 amino acids. The V gene end was trimmed by 6 bases and the J gene end by 7 bases; junction bases not matched to a gene: 4.

The chain links TRBV7-2 to TRBJ2-5, with D perhaps given as TRBD1 or TRBD2 (5 bases each). TRBJ2-1 explains the end of the DNA better; the J call may be wrong. CDR3 length equals 13 residues. The V gene's germline CDR1 is SGHTA and CDR2 FQGNSA. The CDR3 sequence: CASSWGTDLEQFF. In DNA, the CDR3 is TGTGCCAGCAGCTGGGGGACCGACTTAGAGCAGTTCTTC.